The rows below give T cell receptor beta chains drawn from one sample of a study of shared clonotypes between healthy human individuals. Only in-frame clones appear in the TCRdb table, and some are missing; sequencing was by immunoSEQ multiplex PCR. The table records a few million clones, 85% to 95% of them present only once. What was sequenced was naive CD4+ T cells from PBMCs. These receptors all come from a man between 18 and 35 years old in good health. Some clones in this sample may be carry-over from other donors' samples. CDR3s include the opening cysteine and the closing phenylalanine or tryptophan. The D gene is left open where the match is weak. The size field is filled for only some rows; it gives once, few, many or a size class.

J gene: TRBJ1-2; clone size: .; D gene: TRBD1; V gene: TRBV6-6; CDR3 DNA: TGTGCCAGCAGTTACTCCGACAGGGGTGGATATGGCTACACCTTC; CDR3 protein: CASSYSDRGGYGYTF
J gene: TRBJ2-7; clone size: .; D gene: .; V gene: TRBV28; CDR3 DNA: TGTGCCAGCAGTTTAGGATACAAAGGCGAGCAGTACTTC; CDR3 protein: CASSLGYKGEQYF
J gene: TRBJ2-2; clone size: .; D gene: .; V gene: TRBV5-1; CDR3 DNA: TGCGCCAGCAGCTTGGGTTTCTACTCGCGGGAGAACACCGGGGAGCTGTTTTTT; CDR3 protein: CASSLGFYSRENTGELFF
J gene: TRBJ2-1; clone size: .; D gene: .; V gene: TRBV7-8; CDR3 DNA: TGTGCCAGCAACCAGGGCCTTTACAATGAGCAGTTCTTC; CDR3 protein: CASNQGLYNEQFF
J gene: TRBJ1-2; clone size: .; D gene: .; V gene: TRBV5-4; CDR3 DNA: TGTGCCAGCAGCTTGTTTTGGGGGCATGGCTACACCTTC; CDR3 protein: CASSLFWGHGYTF
J gene: TRBJ2-1; clone size: .; D gene: .; V gene: TRBV27; CDR3 DNA: TGTGGTAGATACCCAACTCCCGAGCAGTTCTTC; CDR3 protein: CGRYPTPEQFF
J gene: TRBJ2-7; clone size: .; D gene: .; V gene: TRBV4-3; CDR3 DNA: TGCGCCAGCAGCCAAGAAATAGGGCCCTACGAGCAGTACTTC; CDR3 protein: CASSQEIGPYEQYF
J gene: TRBJ2-3; clone size: .; D gene: .; V gene: TRBV9; CDR3 DNA: TGTGCCAGCAGCGTAGCGGGTCGGGATGGGGATACGCAGTATTTT; CDR3 protein: CASSVAGRDGDTQYF
J gene: TRBJ1-1; clone size: .; D gene: .; V gene: TRBV10-1; CDR3 DNA: TGCGCCAGCAGTGAGTCCTCGGGACGGTACACTGAAGCTTTCTTT; CDR3 protein: CASSESSGRYTEAFF
J gene: TRBJ2-3; clone size: .; D gene: .; V gene: TRBV27; CDR3 DNA: TGTGCCAGCAGTTTTCTCGGCGGGGAGGCGGGGTATACGCAGTATTTT; CDR3 protein: CASSFLGGEAGYTQYF
J gene: TRBJ2-7; clone size: .; D gene: .; V gene: TRBV9; CDR3 DNA: TGTGCCAGCAGCGCAGTGCAGGGGTCCGACGAGCAGTACTTC; CDR3 protein: CASSAVQGSDEQYF
J gene: TRBJ2-2; clone size: .; D gene: .; V gene: TRBV30; CDR3 DNA: TGTGCCTGGAGTGGAGGGCAGGGCGATACCGGGGAGCTGTTTTTT; CDR3 protein: CAWSGGQGDTGELFF
J gene: TRBJ1-2; clone size: few; D gene: TRBD1; V gene: TRBV6-5; CDR3 DNA: TGTGCCAGCAGCCAAGAGGGGGCTGCGTATGGCTACACCTTC; CDR3 protein: CASSQEGAAYGYTF
J gene: TRBJ2-5; clone size: once; D gene: .; V gene: TRBV5-1; CDR3 DNA: TGCGCCAGCAGCAACGGACAGAAAGAGACCCAGTACTTC; CDR3 protein: CASSNGQKETQYF
J gene: TRBJ2-1; clone size: .; D gene: .; V gene: TRBV1; CDR3 DNA: TGCACCAGCAGCCCCTCGGGACTAGCGCTCGACAATGAGCAGTTCTTC; CDR3 protein: CTSSPSGLALDNEQFF
J gene: TRBJ1-2; clone size: once; D gene: TRBD1; V gene: TRBV28; CDR3 DNA: TGTGCCAGCAGTTTAACACAGGGGGGCTATGGCTACACCTTC; CDR3 protein: CASSLTQGGYGYTF
J gene: TRBJ2-1; clone size: .; D gene: .; V gene: TRBV28; CDR3 DNA: TGTGCCAGCAGTTTCCGTTTGGTGGGCTATGAGCAGTTCTTC; CDR3 protein: CASSFRLVGYEQFF
J gene: TRBJ1-2; clone size: once; D gene: .; V gene: TRBV15; CDR3 DNA: TGTGCCACCAGCAGGGGTACAGGGCTTAACTATGGCTACACCTTC; CDR3 protein: CATSRGTGLNYGYTF
J gene: TRBJ2-3; clone size: once; D gene: TRBD1; V gene: TRBV28; CDR3 DNA: TGTGCCAGCAGTTTAGTAGTGGCAGGGGGCCTGGATACGCAGTATTTT; CDR3 protein: CASSLVVAGGLDTQYF
J gene: TRBJ1-2; clone size: .; D gene: .; V gene: TRBV5-4; CDR3 DNA: TGTGCCAGCAGCGGCGGCTACTACCCCCCGGGCTATGGCTACACCTTC; CDR3 protein: CASSGGYYPPGYGYTF
J gene: TRBJ2-7; clone size: once; D gene: .; V gene: TRBV18; CDR3 DNA: TGTGCCAGCTCACGAGAGACAGGAGTCTCCTACGAGCAGTACTTC; CDR3 protein: CASSRETGVSYEQYF
J gene: TRBJ2-4; clone size: .; D gene: .; V gene: TRBV27; CDR3 DNA: TGTGCCAGCAGTTCATTGGACGCCCTTGGCAAAAACATTCAGTACTTC; CDR3 protein: CASSSLDALGKNIQYF
J gene: TRBJ2-1; clone size: .; D gene: TRBD1; V gene: TRBV5-1; CDR3 DNA: TGCGCCAGCAGCGGGACCGGGACAGGGGAGGGTGAGCAGTTCTTC; CDR3 protein: CASSGTGTGEGEQFF
J gene: TRBJ1-2; clone size: .; D gene: TRBD1; V gene: TRBV11-2; CDR3 DNA: TGTGCCAGCAGCTCTCGACCGGGACAGATCAACTATGGCTACACCTTC; CDR3 protein: CASSSRPGQINYGYTF
J gene: TRBJ2-1; clone size: .; D gene: .; V gene: TRBV5-1; CDR3 DNA: TGCGCCAGCAGCTTGGTACTAAATGAGCAGTTCTTC; CDR3 protein: CASSLVLNEQFF
J gene: TRBJ1-5; clone size: .; D gene: .; V gene: TRBV6-5; CDR3 DNA: TGTGCCAGCAGTCGGGACCCAGGTCAGCCCCAGCATTTT; CDR3 protein: CASSRDPGQPQHF
J gene: TRBJ2-6; clone size: once; D gene: .; V gene: TRBV7-3; CDR3 DNA: TGTGCCAGCAGCTCCGGGACGCAGGGATCTGGGGCCAACGTCCTGACTTTC; CDR3 protein: CASSSGTQGSGANVLTF
J gene: TRBJ1-2; clone size: .; D gene: .; V gene: TRBV19; CDR3 DNA: TGTGCCAGTAGTAATCATCCTTTAGGATCCTATGGCTACACCTTC; CDR3 protein: CASSNHPLGSYGYTF
J gene: TRBJ1-1; clone size: few; D gene: .; V gene: TRBV10-3; CDR3 DNA: TGTGCCATCAGGGGGACGGGGCTCGACACTGAAGCTTTCTTT; CDR3 protein: CAIRGTGLDTEAFF
J gene: TRBJ2-5; clone size: .; D gene: .; V gene: TRBV5-6; CDR3 DNA: TGTGCCAGCAGCTTCAGGGGGGGAGAGACCCAGTACTTC; CDR3 protein: CASSFRGGETQYF
J gene: TRBJ2-2; clone size: .; D gene: TRBD1; V gene: TRBV6-1; CDR3 DNA: TGTGCCAGCAAAGGAGGACAGGGTAACACCGGGGAGCTGTTTTTT; CDR3 protein: CASKGGQGNTGELFF
J gene: TRBJ2-7; clone size: .; D gene: TRBD2; V gene: TRBV6-5; CDR3 DNA: TGTGCCAGCAGTTACGGCGGGGGGACCTACGAGCAGTACTTC; CDR3 protein: CASSYGGGTYEQYF
J gene: TRBJ2-5; clone size: .; D gene: .; V gene: TRBV29-1; CDR3 DNA: TGCAGCGTTGTTGGGGTCGTTTGGGAGACCCAGTACTTC; CDR3 protein: CSVVGVVWETQYF
J gene: TRBJ1-2; clone size: once; D gene: .; V gene: TRBV9; CDR3 DNA: TGTGCCAGCAGCGTAGTAGGCAGTCCGACCTATGGCTACACCTTC; CDR3 protein: CASSVVGSPTYGYTF
J gene: TRBJ1-5; clone size: few; D gene: .; V gene: TRBV6-6; CDR3 DNA: TGTGCCAGCAGTTACGACAGCCCGCAGAGGCCCCAGCATTTT; CDR3 protein: CASSYDSPQRPQHF
J gene: TRBJ2-7; clone size: .; D gene: TRBD1; V gene: TRBV29-1; CDR3 DNA: TGCAGCGCAACGACAGGGGGTGTTTCCGGCGAGCAGTACTTC; CDR3 protein: CSATTGGVSGEQYF
J gene: TRBJ2-3; clone size: .; D gene: .; V gene: TRBV19; CDR3 DNA: TGTGCCAGTAGTGACCAGCCTCCTCCCGATACGCAGTATTTT; CDR3 protein: CASSDQPPPDTQYF
J gene: TRBJ1-5; clone size: .; D gene: TRBD1; V gene: TRBV5-1; CDR3 DNA: TGCGCCAGCAGCCAAGGAACGGGACAGAGCAATCAGCCCCAGCATTTT; CDR3 protein: CASSQGTGQSNQPQHF
J gene: TRBJ1-3; clone size: .; D gene: .; V gene: TRBV28; CDR3 DNA: TGTGCCAGCAGTTCCGGAAGCTCTGGAAACACCATATATTTT; CDR3 protein: CASSSGSSGNTIYF
J gene: TRBJ2-1; clone size: .; D gene: TRBD2; V gene: TRBV9; CDR3 DNA: TGTGCCAGCAGCCTCCGTCGCGCTAGCGGGATTGATGAGCAGTTCTTC; CDR3 protein: CASSLRRASGIDEQFF
J gene: TRBJ2-7; clone size: .; D gene: .; V gene: TRBV4-1; CDR3 DNA: TGCGCCAGCAGCCAAAGCGGGGACAGCTCCTACGAGCAGTACTTC; CDR3 protein: CASSQSGDSSYEQYF
J gene: TRBJ2-5; clone size: .; D gene: TRBD1; V gene: TRBV5-1; CDR3 DNA: TGCGCCAGCAGCCCCAGGGACAGGGGTAGCGAGACCCAGTACTTC; CDR3 protein: CASSPRDRGSETQYF
J gene: TRBJ2-7; clone size: .; D gene: TRBD1; V gene: TRBV5-4; CDR3 DNA: TGTGCCAGCACTCGGGGGGGACAGGGGTCCTACGAGCAGTACTTC; CDR3 protein: CASTRGGQGSYEQYF
J gene: TRBJ1-2; clone size: .; D gene: .; V gene: TRBV14; CDR3 DNA: TGTGCCAGCAGCCAAGAGATGGGACTCTATGGCTACACCTTC; CDR3 protein: CASSQEMGLYGYTF
J gene: TRBJ2-7; clone size: .; D gene: .; V gene: TRBV5-8; CDR3 DNA: TGTGCCAGCAGCCTTATAGCGGAGTCCGGAGTGCAGTACTTC; CDR3 protein: CASSLIAESGVQYF
J gene: TRBJ2-5; clone size: .; D gene: TRBD1; V gene: TRBV11-2; CDR3 DNA: TGTGCCAGCAGCTTACGGACAGGGCTGGGCAAAGAGACCCAGTACTTC; CDR3 protein: CASSLRTGLGKETQYF